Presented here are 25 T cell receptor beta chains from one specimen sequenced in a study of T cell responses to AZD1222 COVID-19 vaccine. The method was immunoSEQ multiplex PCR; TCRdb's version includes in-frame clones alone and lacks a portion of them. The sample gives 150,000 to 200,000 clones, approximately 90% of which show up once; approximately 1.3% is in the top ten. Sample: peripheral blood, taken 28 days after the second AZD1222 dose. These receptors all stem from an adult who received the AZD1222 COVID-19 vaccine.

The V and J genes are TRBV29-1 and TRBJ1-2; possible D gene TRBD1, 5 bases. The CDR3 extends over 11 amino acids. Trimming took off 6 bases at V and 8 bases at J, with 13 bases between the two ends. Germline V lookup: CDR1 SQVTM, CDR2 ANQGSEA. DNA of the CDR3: TGCAGCGTCGAGGACACGTGGGGCTACACCTTC. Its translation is CSVEDTWGYTF.

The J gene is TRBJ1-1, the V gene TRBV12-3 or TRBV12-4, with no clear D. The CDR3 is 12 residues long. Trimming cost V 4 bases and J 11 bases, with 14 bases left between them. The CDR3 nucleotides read TGTGCCAGCAGTTCGTGGACGAGGACGGCTTTCTTT. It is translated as CASSSWTRTAFF.

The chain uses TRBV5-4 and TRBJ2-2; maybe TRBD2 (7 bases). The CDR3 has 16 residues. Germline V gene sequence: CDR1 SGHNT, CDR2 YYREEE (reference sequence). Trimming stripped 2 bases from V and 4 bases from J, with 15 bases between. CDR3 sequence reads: CASSLGGGAPTGELFF. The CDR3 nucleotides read TGTGCCAGCAGCTTAGGTGGGGGGGCACCCACCGGGGAGCTGTTTTTT.

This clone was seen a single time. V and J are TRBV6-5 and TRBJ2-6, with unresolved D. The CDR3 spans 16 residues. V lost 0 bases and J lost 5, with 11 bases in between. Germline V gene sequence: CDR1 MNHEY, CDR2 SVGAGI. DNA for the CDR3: TGTGCCAGCAGTTACTCTGGAGCTTCGAGGGCCAACGTCCTGACTTTC. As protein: CASSYSGASRANVLTF.

The CDR3 spells CAISESKGNLLSGNTIYF. The CDR3 DNA sequence: TGTGCCATCAGTGAGTCGAAAGGAAACTTACTCTCTGGAAACACCATATATTTT. The chain carries TRBV10-3 and TRBJ1-3; D not certain. This CDR3 has 18 amino acids. The germline CDR1 and CDR2 sequences are ENHRY and SYGVKD. Trimming pared 0 bases from V and 0 bases from J, leaving 15 bases between.

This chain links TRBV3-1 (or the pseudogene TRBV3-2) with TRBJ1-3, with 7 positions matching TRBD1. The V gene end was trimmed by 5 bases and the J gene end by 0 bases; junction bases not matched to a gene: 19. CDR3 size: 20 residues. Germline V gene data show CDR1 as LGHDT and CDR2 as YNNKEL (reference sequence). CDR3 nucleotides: TGTGCCAGCAGCAGATGGTCTGGGGCGGGACAGTGGGCCTCTGGAAACACCATATATTTT. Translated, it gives CASSRWSGAGQWASGNTIYF.

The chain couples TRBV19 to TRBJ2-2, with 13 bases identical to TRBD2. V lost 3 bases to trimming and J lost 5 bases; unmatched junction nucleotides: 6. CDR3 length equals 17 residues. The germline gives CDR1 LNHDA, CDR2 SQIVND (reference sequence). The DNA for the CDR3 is TGTGCCAGTAGTATCATAGGGACTAGCGGGATTACCGGGGAGCTGTTTTTT. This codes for CASSIIGTSGITGELFF.

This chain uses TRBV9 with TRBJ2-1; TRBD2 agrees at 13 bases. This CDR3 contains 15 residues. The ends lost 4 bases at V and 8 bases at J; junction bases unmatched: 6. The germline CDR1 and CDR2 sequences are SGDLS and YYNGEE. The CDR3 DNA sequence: TGTGCCAGCAGCCTCGGGACTAGCGGGGATGATGAGCAGTTCTTC. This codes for CASSLGTSGDDEQFF. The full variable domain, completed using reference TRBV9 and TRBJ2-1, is DSGVTQTPKHLITATGQRVTLRCSPRSGDLSVYWYQQSLDQGLQFLIQYYNGEERAKGNILERFSAQQFPDLHSELNLSSLELGDSALYFCASSLGTSGDDEQFFGPGTRLTVL.

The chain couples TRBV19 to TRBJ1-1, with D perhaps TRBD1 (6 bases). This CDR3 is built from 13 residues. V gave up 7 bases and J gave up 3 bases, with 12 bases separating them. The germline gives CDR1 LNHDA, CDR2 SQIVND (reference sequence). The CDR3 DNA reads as TGTGCCAGTAACTACAGGGAGGACACTGAAGCTTTCTTT. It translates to CASNYREDTEAFF.

In DNA form, the CDR3 reads TGTGCCAGCAGCTCGCCGTCGGACGCCACCGGGGAGCTGTTTTTT. Its translation is CASSSPSDATGELFF. J is TRBJ2-2 and V is TRBV5-4; no reliable D call. This CDR3 has 15 amino acids. Germline loops: CDR1 SGHNT, CDR2 YYREEE (reference sequence). With 3 bases removed from V and 4 bases from J, the gap between germline ends came to 13 bases.

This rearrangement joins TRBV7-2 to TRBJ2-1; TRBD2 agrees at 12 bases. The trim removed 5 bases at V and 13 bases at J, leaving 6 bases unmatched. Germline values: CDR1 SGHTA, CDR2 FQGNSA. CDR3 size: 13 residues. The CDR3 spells CASSPLAGGPQFF. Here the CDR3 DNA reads TGTGCCAGCAGCCCACTAGCGGGAGGCCCACAGTTCTTC.

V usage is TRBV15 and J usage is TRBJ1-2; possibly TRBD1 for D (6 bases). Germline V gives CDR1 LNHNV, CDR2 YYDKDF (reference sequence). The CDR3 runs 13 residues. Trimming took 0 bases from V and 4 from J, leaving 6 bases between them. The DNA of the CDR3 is TGTGCCACCAGCAGAGACAGGGGCTATGGCTACACCTTC. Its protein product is CATSRDRGYGYTF.

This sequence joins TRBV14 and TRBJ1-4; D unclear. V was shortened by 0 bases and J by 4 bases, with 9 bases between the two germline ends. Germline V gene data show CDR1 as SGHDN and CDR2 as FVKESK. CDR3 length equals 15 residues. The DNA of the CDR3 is TGTGCCAGCAGCCAAGATAACACAAATAATGAAAAACTGTTTTTT. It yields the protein CASSQDNTNNEKLFF.

As DNA, the CDR3 is TGTGCCAGCAGCACGAGCGGGGGGAGCTCCTACAATGAGCAGTTCTTC. It is translated as CASSTSGGSSYNEQFF. The V and J genes are TRBV11-1 and TRBJ2-1, with 9 bases matching TRBD2. The CDR3 runs to 16 residues. With V trimmed by 5 bases and J by 0 bases, 5 bases remained unmatched. Germline values: CDR1 SGHAT, CDR2 FQDESV (reference sequence).

CDR3 sequence (DNA): TGCAGTGCTAGTGTTGACAGGGATTCACCCCTCCACTTT. This codes for CSASVDRDSPLHF. The chain employs TRBV20-1 and TRBJ1-6; 7 bases align to TRBD1. After removal of 3 bases from V and 8 bases from J, the junction contained 4 bases not matched to a gene. Germline CDR1 DFQATT, CDR2 SNEGSKA (reference sequence). The CDR3 has 13 amino acids.

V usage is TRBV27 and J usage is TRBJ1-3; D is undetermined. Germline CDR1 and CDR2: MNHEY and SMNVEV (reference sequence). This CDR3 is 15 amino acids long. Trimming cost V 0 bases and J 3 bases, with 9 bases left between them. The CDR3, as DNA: TGTGCCAGCAGTTTATCGGGCAGGAATGGAAACACCATATATTTT. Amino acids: CASSLSGRNGNTIYF.

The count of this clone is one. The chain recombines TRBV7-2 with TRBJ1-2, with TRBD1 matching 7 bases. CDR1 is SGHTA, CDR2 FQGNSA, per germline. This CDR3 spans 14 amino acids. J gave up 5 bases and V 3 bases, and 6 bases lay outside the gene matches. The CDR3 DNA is TGTGCCAGCAGCTTTGCCCGGACAGGTTATGGCTACACCTTC. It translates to CASSFARTGYGYTF.

CDR3 in amino acids: CASSSSDLYNEQFF. DNA for the CDR3: TGTGCCAGCAGCTCCTCGGACCTATACAATGAGCAGTTCTTC. The rearrangement joins TRBV5-4 to TRBJ2-1; D call uncertain. The CDR3 has 14 residues. Germline V gene data show CDR1 as SGHNT and CDR2 as YYREEE (reference sequence). V was shortened by 3 bases and J by 4 bases, with 11 bases between the two germline ends.

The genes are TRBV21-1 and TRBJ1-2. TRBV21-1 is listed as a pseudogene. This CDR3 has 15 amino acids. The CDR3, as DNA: TGTGCCAGCAGCAACTGGGGGAATCTGCACTATGGCTACACCTTC. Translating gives CASSNWGNLHYGYTF.

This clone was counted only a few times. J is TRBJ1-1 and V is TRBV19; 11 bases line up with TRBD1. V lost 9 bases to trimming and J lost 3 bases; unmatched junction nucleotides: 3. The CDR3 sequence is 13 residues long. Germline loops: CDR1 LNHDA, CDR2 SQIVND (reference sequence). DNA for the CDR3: TGTGCCAGCCGGGACAGGGGGGACACTGAAGCTTTCTTT. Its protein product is CASRDRGDTEAFF.

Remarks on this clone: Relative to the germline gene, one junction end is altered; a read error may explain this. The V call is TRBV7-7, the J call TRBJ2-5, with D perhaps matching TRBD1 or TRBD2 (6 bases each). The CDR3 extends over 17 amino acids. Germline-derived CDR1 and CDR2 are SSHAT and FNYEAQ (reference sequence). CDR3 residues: CASSLAFGGGRQETQYF. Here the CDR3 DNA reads TGTGCTAGCAGCTTAGCGTTTGGAGGGGGGCGCCAAGAGACCCAGTACTTC.

CDR3 sequence: CAAHRGANTEAFF. CDR3 DNA: TGTGCCGCCCACAGGGGCGCGAACACTGAAGCTTTCTTT. V gene TRBV2 combines with J gene TRBJ1-1, with 7 bases matching TRBD1. CDR1 is SNHLY, CDR2 FYNNEI, per germline. CDR3 length equals 13 residues. V was pared by 11 bases and J by 1 base, with 7 bases of the junction left unmatched.

The DNA of the CDR3 is TGTGCCAGCAGCCCCCCGGGGTGGGACAGTCTACAAGAGACCCAGTACTTC. Translating it yields CASSPPGWDSLQETQYF. The J gene is TRBJ2-5, the V gene TRBV7-9; 7 positions agree with TRBD1. J was trimmed by 2 bases and V by 5 bases; bases with no gene match: 14. Looked up from germline, CDR1 is SEHNR and CDR2 is FQNEAQ (reference sequence). The CDR3 loop spans 17 amino acids.

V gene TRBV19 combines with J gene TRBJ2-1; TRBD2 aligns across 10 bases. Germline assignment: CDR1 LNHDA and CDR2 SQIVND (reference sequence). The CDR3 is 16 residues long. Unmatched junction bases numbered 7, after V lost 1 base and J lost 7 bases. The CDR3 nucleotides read TGTGCCAGTAGTATAGCCGGGACTAGCGTCGATAATGAGCAGTTCTTC. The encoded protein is CASSIAGTSVDNEQFF.

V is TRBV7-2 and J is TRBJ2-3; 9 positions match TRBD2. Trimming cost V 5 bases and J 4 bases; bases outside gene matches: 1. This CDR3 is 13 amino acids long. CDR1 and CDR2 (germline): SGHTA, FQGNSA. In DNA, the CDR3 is TGTGCCAGCAGCAAGCGGGGGGCAGATACGCAGTATTTT. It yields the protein CASSKRGADTQYF. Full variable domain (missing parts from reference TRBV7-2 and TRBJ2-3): GAGVSQSPSNKVTEKGKDVELRCDPISGHTALYWYRQSLGQGLEFLIYFQGNSAPDKSGLPSDRFSAERTGGSVSTLTIQRTQQEDSAVYLCASSKRGADTQYFGPGTRLTVL.